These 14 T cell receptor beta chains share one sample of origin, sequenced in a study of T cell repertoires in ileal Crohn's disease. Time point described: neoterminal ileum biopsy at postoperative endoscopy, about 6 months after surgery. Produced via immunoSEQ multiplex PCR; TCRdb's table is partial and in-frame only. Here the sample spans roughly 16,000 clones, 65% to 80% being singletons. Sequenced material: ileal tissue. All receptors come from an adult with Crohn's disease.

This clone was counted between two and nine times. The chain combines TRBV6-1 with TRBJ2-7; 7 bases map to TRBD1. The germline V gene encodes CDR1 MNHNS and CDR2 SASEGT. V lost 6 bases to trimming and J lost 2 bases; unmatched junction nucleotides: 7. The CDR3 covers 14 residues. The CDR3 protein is CASSRDSLTYEQYF. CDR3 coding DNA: TGTGCCAGCAGCCGGGACAGCCTTACCTACGAGCAGTACTTC.

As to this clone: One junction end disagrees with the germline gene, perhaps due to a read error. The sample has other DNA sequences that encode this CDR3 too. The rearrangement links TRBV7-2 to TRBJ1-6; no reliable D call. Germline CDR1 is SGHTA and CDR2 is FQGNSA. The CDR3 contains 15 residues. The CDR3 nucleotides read TGTGCCAGCAGCTTATCCGGGGAACCAAATTCCCCCCTCCACTTT. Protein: CASSLSGEPNSPLHF.

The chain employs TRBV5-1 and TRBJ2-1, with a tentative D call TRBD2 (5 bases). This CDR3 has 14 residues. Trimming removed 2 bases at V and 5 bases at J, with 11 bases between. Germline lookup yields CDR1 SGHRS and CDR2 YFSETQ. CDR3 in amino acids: CASSFPGINNEQFF. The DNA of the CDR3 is TGCGCCAGCAGCTTCCCGGGGATCAACAATGAGCAGTTCTTC.

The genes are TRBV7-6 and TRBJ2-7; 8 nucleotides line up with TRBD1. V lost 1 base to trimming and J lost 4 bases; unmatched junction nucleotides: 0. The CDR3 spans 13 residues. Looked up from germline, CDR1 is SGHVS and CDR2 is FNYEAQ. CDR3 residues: CASSLGTGYEQYF. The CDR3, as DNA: TGTGCCAGCAGCTTAGGGACAGGGTACGAGCAGTACTTC.

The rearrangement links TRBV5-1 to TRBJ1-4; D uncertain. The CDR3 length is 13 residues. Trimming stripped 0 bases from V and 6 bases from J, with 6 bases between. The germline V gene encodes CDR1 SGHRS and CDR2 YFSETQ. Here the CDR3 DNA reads TGCGCCAGCAGCTTGGAGCCGCATGAAAAACTGTTTTTT. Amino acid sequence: CASSLEPHEKLFF. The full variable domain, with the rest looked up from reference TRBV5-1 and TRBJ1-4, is KAGVTQTPRYLIKTRGQQVTLSCSPISGHRSVSWYQQTPGQGLQFLFEYFSETQRNKGNFPGRFSGRQFSNSRSEMNVSTLELGDSALYLCASSLEPHEKLFFGSGTQLSVL.

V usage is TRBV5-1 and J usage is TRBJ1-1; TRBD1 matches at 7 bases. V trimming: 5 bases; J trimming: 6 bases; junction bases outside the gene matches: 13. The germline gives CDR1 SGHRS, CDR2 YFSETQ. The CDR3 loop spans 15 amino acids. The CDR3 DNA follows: TGCGCCAGCAGGGAAACCGGGACAGCCGCTGCTGAAGCTTTCTTT. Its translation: CASRETGTAAAEAFF.

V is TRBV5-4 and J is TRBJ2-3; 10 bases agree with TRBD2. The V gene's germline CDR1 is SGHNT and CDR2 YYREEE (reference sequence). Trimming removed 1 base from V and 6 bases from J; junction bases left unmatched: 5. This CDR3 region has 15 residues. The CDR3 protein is CASSLRTSGGDTQYF. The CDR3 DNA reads TGTGCCAGCAGCTTGCGGACTAGCGGTGGGGATACGCAGTATTTT.

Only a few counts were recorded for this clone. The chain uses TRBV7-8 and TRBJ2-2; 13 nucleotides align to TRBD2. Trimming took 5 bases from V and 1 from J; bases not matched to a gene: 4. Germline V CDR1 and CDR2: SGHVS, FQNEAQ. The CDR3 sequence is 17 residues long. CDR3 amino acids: CASSLGTSGMNTGELFF. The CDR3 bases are TGTGCCAGCAGCCTGGGGACTAGCGGGATGAACACCGGGGAGCTGTTTTTT.

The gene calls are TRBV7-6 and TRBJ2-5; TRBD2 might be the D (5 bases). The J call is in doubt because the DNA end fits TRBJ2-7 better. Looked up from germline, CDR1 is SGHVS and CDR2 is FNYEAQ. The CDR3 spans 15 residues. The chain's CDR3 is CASSPQSGADYEQYF. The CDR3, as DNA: TGTGCCAGCAGCCCACAGAGCGGCGCGGACTACGAGCAGTACTTC.

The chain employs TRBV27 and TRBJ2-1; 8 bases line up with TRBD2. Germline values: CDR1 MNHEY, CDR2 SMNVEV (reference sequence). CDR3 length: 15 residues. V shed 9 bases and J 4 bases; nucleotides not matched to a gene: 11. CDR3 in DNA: TGTGCCAGACCCCGCCGCGGGGGGAAATACAATGAGCAGTTCTTC. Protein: CARPRRGGKYNEQFF.

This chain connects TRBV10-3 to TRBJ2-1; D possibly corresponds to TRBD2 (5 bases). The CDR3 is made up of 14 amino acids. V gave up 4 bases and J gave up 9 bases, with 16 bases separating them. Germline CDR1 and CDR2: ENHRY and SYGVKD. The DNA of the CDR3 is TGTGCCATCAGTGGGGAGCCCCCGAGGGCTGAGCAGTTCTTC. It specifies CAISGEPPRAEQFF.

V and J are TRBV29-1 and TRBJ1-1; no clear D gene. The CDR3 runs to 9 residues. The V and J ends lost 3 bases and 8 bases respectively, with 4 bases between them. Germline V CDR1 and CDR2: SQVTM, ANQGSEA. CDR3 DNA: TGCAGCGTTGATAGAGAAGCTTTCTTT. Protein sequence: CSVDREAFF.

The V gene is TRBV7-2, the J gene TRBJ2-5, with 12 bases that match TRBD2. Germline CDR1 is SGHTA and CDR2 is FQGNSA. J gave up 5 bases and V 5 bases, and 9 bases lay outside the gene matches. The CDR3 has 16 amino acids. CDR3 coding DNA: TGTGCCAGCAGCCTACAACTAGCGGGGGGTCGGGAGACCCAGTACTTC. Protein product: CASSLQLAGGRETQYF.

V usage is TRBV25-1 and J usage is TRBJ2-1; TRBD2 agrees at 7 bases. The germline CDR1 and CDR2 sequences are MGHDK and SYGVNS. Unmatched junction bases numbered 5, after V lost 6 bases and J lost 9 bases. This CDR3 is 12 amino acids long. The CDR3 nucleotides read TGTGCCAGCAGACCCGGCGGGGGTGAGCAGTTCTTC. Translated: CASRPGGGEQFF. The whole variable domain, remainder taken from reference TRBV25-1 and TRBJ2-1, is EADIYQTPRYLVIGTGKKITLECSQTMGHDKMYWYQQDPGMELHLIHYSYGVNSTEKGDLSSESTVSRIRTEHFPLTLESARPSHTSQYLCASRPGGGEQFFGPGTRLTVL.